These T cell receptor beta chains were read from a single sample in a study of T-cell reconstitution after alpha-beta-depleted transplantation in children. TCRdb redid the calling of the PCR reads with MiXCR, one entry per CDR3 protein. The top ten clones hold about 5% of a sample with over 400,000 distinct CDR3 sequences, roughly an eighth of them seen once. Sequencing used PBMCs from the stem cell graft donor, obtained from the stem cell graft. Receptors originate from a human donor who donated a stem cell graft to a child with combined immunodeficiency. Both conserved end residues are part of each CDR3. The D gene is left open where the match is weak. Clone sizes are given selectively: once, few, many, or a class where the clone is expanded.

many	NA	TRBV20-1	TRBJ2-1	TGCAGTGCTAGGATTATCGGTGAGCAGTTCTTC	CSARIIGEQFF
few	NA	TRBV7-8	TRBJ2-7	TGTGCCAGCAGCTCCCCCAGGGGGCTAGCGGAGTCCTACGAGCAGTACTTC	CASSSPRGLAESYEQYF
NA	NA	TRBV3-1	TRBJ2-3	TGTGCCAGCAGCCAATCACCCGGGGTCACCACAGATACGCAGTATTTT	CASSQSPGVTTDTQYF
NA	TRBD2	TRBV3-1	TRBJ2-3	TGTGCCAGCAGCCGCAAGGGACTAGCGGGGTCAGATACGCAGTATTTT	CASSRKGLAGSDTQYF
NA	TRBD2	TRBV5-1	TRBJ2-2	TGCGCCAGCAGCTTGAGGGCTAGCGGAAAACCAGGCCTAGACACCGGGGAGCTGTTTTTT	CASSLRASGKPGLDTGELFF
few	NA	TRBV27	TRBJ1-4	TGTGCCAGCAGTACCCAGGTGGTGGCAACTAATGAAAAACTGTTTTTT	CASSTQVVATNEKLFF
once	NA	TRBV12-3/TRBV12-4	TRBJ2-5	TGTGCCAGCGCATCTGGCGGACTTTTGATCGAGACCCAGTACTTC	CASASGGLLIETQYF
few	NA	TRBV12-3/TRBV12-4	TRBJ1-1	TGTGCCAGCAGTACCCCCATTACTGAAGCTTTCTTT	CASSTPITEAFF
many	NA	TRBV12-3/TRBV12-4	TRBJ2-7	TGCGCCAGCAGTCTTAGCGTCAGCTCCTACGAGCAGTACTTC	CASSLSVSSYEQYF
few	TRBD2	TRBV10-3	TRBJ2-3	TGTGCCATCAGTGAGTCGTGGCTAGCGGGGAAACACACAGATACGCAGTATTTT	CAISESWLAGKHTDTQYF
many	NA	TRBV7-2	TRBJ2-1	TGTGCCAGCAGCTTGGCCGGGATTAATGAGCAGTTCTTC	CASSLAGINEQFF
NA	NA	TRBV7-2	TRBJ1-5	TGTGCCAGCACCGTTCGTATGGGGGCAGGGCAGCCCCAGCATTTT	CASTVRMGAGQPQHF
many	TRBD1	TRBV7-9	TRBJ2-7	TGTGCCAGCAGCTTCGTACAGGGGTCCTCCTACGAGCAGTACTTC	CASSFVQGSSYEQYF
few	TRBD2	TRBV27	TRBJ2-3	TGTGCCAGCAGTCTGACTAGCTCGCAGCAGTATTTT	CASSLTSSQQYF
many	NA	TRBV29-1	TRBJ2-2	TGCAGCGTTGAATACCCCCAACCCAACACCGGGGAGCTGTTTTTT	CSVEYPQPNTGELFF
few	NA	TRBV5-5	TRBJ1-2	TGTGCCAGCAGCTTGGGGGACCCAGCTAACTATGGCTACACCTTC	CASSLGDPANYGYTF
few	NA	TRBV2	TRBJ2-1	TGTGCCAGCAGAGACGGGTGGGGAGGTGGCTACAATGAGCAGTTCTTC	CASRDGWGGGYNEQFF
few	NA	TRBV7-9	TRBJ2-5	TGTGCCAGCAGTTTTGGCCCAGAGACCCAGTACTTC	CASSFGPETQYF
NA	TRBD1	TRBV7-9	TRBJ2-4	TGTGCCAGCAGCGGAGGACAGGGGTCGGTCTTCGACTTC	CASSGGQGSVFDF
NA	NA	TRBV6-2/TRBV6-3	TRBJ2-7	TGTGCCAGCAGATTCCTGGACAGAGATTACGAGCAGTACTTC	CASRFLDRDYEQYF
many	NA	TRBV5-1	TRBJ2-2	TGCGCCAGCAGCTTGGAACAGGGCGCGGTTCGAGTTACCGGGGAGCTGTTTTTT	CASSLEQGAVRVTGELFF
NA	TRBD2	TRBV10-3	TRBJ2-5	TGTGCCATCAGTCCCCGGGAGGAGGAGACCCAGTACTTC	CAISPREEETQYF
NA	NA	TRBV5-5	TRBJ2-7	TGTGCCAGCAGCTTGCAACACTACGAGCAGTACTTC	CASSLQHYEQYF